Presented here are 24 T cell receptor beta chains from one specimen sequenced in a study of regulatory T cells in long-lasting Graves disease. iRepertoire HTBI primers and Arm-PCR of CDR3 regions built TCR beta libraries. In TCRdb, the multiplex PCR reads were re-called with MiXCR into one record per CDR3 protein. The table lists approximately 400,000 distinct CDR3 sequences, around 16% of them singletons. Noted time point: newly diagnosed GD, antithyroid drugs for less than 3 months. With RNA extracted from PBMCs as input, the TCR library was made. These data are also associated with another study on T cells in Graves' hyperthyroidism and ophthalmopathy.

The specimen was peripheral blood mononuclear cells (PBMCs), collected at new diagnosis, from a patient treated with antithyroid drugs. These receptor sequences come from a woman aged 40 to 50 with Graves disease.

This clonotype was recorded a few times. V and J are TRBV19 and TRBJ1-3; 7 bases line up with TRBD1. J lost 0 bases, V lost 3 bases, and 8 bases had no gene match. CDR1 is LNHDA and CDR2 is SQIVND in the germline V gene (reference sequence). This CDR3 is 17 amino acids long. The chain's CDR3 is CASSIRDSASSGNTIYF. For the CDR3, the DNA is TGTGCCAGTAGTATCCGGGACAGCGCAAGCTCTGGAAACACCATATATTTT.

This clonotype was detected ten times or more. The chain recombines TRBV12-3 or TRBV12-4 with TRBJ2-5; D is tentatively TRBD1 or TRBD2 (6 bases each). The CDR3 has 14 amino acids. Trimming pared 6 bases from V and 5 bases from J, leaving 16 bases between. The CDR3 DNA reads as TGTGCCAGCAGCCGAGGAGGGGGTGGGGAGACCCAGTACTTC. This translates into CASSRGGGGETQYF.

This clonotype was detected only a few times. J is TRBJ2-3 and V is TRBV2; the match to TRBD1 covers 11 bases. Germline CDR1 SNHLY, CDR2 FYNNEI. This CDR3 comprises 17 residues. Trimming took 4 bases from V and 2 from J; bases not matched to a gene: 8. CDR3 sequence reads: CASSAPGTGGITDTQYF. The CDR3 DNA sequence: TGTGCCAGCAGTGCACCTGGGACAGGGGGGATCACAGATACGCAGTATTTT.

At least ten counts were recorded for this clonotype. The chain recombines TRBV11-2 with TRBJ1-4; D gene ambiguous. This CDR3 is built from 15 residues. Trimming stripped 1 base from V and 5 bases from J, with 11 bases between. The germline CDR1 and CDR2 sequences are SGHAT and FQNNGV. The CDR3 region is CASSLGYSGNEKLFF. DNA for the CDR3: TGTGCCAGCAGCTTAGGCTACAGCGGGAATGAAAAACTGTTTTTT.

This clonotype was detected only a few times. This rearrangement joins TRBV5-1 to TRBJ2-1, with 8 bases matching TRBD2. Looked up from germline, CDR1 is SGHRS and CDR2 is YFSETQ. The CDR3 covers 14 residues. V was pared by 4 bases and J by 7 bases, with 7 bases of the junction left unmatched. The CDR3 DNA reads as TGCGCCAGCAGCGAAAGACTAGCGAAGAATGAGCAGTTCTTC. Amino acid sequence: CASSERLAKNEQFF.

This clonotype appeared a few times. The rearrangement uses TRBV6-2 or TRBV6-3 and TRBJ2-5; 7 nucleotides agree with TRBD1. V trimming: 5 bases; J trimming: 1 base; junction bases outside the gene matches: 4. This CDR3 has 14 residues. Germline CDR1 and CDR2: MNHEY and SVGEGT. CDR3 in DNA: TGTGCCAGCAGTAGACAGGGTAGCCAAGAGACCCAGTACTTC. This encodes CASSRQGSQETQYF.

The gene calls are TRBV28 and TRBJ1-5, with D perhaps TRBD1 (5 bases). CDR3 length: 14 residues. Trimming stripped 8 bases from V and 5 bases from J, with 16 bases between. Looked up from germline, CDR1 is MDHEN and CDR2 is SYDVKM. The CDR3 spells CASVPRGPHQPQHF. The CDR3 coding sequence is TGTGCCAGCGTTCCGAGGGGACCCCATCAGCCCCAGCATTTT.

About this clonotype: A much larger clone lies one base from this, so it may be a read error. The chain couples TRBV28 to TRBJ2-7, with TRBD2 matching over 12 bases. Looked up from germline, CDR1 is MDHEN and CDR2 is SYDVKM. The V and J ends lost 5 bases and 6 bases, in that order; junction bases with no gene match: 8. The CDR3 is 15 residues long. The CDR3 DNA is TGTGCCAGCAGTCCCCCGGGACTAGCGGGTCCCGAGCAGTACTTC. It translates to CASSPPGLAGPEQYF.

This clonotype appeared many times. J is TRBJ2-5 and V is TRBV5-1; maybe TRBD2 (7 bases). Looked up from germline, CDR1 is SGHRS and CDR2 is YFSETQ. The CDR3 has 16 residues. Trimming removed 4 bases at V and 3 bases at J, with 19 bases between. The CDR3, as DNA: TGCGCCAGCAGCCCGCCCCGGGGGGCCCCTAAAGAGACCCAGTACTTC. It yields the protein CASSPPRGAPKETQYF.

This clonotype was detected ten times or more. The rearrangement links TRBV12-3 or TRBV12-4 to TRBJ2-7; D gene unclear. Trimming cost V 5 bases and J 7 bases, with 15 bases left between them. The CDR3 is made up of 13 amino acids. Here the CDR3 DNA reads TGTGCCAGCAGTCTTCGGGCCGCGACTGAGCAGTACTTC. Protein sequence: CASSLRAATEQYF.

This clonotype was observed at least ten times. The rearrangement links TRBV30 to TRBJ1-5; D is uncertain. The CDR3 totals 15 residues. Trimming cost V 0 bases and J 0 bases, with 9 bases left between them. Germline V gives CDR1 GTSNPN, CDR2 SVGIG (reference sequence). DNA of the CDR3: TGTGCCTGGAGTGTAACAACCTTTAGCAATCAGCCCCAGCATTTT. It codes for CAWSVTTFSNQPQHF.

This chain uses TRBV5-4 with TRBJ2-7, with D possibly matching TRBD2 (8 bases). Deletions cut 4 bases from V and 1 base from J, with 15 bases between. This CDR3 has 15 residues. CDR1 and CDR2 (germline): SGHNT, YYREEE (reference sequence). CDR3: CASSLSGTASYEQYF. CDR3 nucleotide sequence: TGTGCCAGCAGCCTTAGCGGGACAGCTTCCTACGAGCAGTACTTC.

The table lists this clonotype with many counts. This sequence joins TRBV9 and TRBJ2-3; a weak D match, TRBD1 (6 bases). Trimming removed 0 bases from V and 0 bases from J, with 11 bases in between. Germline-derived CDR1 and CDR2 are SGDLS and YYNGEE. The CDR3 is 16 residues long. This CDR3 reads CASSVARTVSTDTQYF. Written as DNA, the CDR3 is TGTGCCAGCAGCGTAGCCCGGACAGTTAGCACAGATACGCAGTATTTT.

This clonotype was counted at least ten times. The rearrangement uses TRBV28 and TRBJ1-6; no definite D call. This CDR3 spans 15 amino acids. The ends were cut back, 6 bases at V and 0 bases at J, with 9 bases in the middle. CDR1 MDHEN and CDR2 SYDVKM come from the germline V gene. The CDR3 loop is CASSSVDSYNSPLHF. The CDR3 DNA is TGTGCCAGCAGCTCCGTTGACTCCTATAATTCACCCCTCCACTTT.

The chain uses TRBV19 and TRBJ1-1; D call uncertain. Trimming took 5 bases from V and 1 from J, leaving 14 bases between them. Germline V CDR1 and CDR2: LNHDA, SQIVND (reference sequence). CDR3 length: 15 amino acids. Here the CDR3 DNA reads TGTGCCAGTAGTCCACGGAGTCCAGGGAACACTGAAGCTTTCTTT. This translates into CASSPRSPGNTEAFF. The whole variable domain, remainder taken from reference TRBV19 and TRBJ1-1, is DGGITQSPKYLFRKEGQNVTLSCEQNLNHDAMYWYRQDPGQGLRLIYYSQIVNDFQKGDIAEGYSVSREKKESFPLTVTSAQKNPTAFYLCASSPRSPGNTEAFFGQGTRLTVV.

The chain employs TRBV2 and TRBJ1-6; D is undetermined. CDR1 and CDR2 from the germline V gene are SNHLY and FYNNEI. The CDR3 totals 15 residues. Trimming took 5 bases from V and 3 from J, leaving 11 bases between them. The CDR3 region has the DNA TGTGCCAGCAGTTCCGGCGGCGGCTATAATTCACCCCTCCACTTT. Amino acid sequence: CASSSGGGYNSPLHF. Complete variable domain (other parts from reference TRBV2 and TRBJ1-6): EPEVTQTPSHQVTQMGQEVILRCVPISNHLYFYWYRQILGQKVEFLVSFYNNEISEKSEIFDDQFSVERPDGSNFTLKIRSTKLEDSAMYFCASSSGGGYNSPLHFGNGTRLTVT.

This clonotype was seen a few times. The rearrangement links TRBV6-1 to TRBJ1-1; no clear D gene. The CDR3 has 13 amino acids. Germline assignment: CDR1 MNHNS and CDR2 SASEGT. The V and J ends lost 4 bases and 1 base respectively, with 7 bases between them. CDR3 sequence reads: CASSGGRNTEAFF. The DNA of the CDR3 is TGTGCCAGCAGTGGAGGCAGGAACACTGAAGCTTTCTTT.

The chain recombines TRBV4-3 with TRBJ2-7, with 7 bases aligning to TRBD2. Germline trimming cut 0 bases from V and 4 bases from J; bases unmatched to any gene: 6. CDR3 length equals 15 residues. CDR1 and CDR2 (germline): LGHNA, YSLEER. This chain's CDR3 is CASSQDFGREYEQYF. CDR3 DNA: TGCGCCAGCAGCCAAGATTTCGGGCGGGAGTACGAGCAGTACTTC.

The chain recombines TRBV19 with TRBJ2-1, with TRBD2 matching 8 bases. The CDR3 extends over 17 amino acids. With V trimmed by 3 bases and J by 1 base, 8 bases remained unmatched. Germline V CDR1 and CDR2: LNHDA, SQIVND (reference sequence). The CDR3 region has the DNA TGTGCCAGTAGTATCCCTGAGATAGCGGGATCCTACAATGAGCAGTTCTTC. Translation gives CASSIPEIAGSYNEQFF. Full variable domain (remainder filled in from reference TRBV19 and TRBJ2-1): DGGITQSPKYLFRKEGQNVTLSCEQNLNHDAMYWYRQDPGQGLRLIYYSQIVNDFQKGDIAEGYSVSREKKESFPLTVTSAQKNPTAFYLCASSIPEIAGSYNEQFFGPGTRLTVL.

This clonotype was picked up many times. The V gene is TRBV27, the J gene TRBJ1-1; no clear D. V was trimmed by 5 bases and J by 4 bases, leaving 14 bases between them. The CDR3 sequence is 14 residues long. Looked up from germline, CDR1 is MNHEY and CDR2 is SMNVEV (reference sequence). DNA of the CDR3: TGTGCCAGCAGTAGCCCAGGCATGGGCACTGAAGCTTTCTTT. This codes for CASSSPGMGTEAFF.

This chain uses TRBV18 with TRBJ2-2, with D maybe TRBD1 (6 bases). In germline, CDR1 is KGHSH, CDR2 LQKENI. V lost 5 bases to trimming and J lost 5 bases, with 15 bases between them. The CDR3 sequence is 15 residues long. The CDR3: CASSTTGLRTGELFF. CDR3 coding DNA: TGTGCCAGCTCAACCACAGGGTTGAGAACCGGGGAGCTGTTTTTT.

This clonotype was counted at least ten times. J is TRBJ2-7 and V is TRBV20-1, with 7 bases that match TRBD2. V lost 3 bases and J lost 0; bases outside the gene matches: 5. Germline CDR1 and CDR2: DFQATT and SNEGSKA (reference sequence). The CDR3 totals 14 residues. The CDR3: CSASRLAGSYEQYF. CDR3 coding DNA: TGCAGTGCTAGTAGACTAGCAGGCTCCTACGAGCAGTACTTC.

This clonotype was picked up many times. CDR3 in amino acids: CASSLSTGTGYGYTF. CDR3 DNA: TGCGCCAGCAGCTTATCTACCGGGACAGGCTATGGCTACACCTTC. The rearrangement joins TRBV5-1 to TRBJ1-2; the match to TRBD1 covers 8 bases. Trimming removed 2 bases from V and 4 bases from J; junction bases left unmatched: 7. The CDR3 is made up of 15 amino acids. CDR1 is SGHRS, CDR2 YFSETQ, per germline.

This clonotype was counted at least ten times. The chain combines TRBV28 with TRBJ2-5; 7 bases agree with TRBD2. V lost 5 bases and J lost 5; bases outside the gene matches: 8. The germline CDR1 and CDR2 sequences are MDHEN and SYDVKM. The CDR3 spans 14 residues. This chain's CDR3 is CASSPPLAFETQYF. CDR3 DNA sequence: TGTGCCAGCAGTCCCCCACTAGCGTTCGAGACCCAGTACTTC.